This T cell receptor beta chain appears in the sequencing data of a study of shared clonotypes between healthy human individuals. Looking at the study overall: Each donor's CD8 memory used one plate, CD8 naive two, each CD4 subset three. Notes on the study in general: Although depth was large, rarefaction showed that sequencing of the sorted subsets was incomplete. Roughly 5% of naive CD4 clonotypes were shared across four donors.

The CDR3 covers 15 residues. Deletions cut 2 bases from V and 3 bases from J, with 11 bases between. Looked up from germline, CDR1 is MNHEY and CDR2 is SMNVEV (reference sequence). In the case of this clone: The target antigen is unknown.

Clones were read by immunoSEQ multiplex PCR, and TCRdb kept only the in-frame ones, dropping some. The table has some 1,900,000 clones, about 94% seen once. Selected positively for CCR7 and CD45RO-negative, naive CD8 cells excluded terminally differentiated effector memory CD45RA+ cells. Caucasian adults residing in Nashville, Tennessee made up all the donors. The source is a man aged 18 to 29 in good health. The sequenced sample was naive CD8+ T cells sorted from blood. The rearrangement joins TRBV27 to TRBJ2-1; either TRBD1 or TRBD2 may supply D (6 bases each). The CDR3 nucleotides are TGTGCCAGCAGTTTAATGGGGGGCCGCTACAATGAGCAGTTCTTC. It encodes CASSLMGGRYNEQFF.